Listed here are 18 T cell receptor beta chains from one sample, sequenced in a study of T cells after yellow fever vaccination. TCRdb independently ran MiXCR on the 5' RACE reads; one entry per CDR3 protein. The sample has roughly 320,000 distinct CDR3 sequences; about 10% are singletons. Sequenced here: CD4+ T cells sorted from PBMCs, sampled 45 days after the yellow fever booster vaccination. These receptors all stem from a man younger than 30 who received the YFV17D yellow fever vaccine.

There are many counts of this clonotype. The V gene is TRBV27, the J gene TRBJ1-5; D perhaps matches TRBD1 (5 bases). The CDR3 length is 15 residues. The germline V gene encodes CDR1 MNHEY and CDR2 SMNVEV (reference sequence). V shed 4 bases and J shed 5 bases, with 15 bases lying between them. CDR3 DNA: TGTGCCAGCAGTTCGGGGCAGCCATCCTATCAGCCCCAGCATTTT. Translated: CASSSGQPSYQPQHF.

This clonotype was seen once. CDR3 bases: TGTGCCAGCAGTCACCGGGACAGGGGTAGCAATCAGCCCCAGCATTTT. As protein: CASSHRDRGSNQPQHF. The V call is TRBV6-2 or TRBV6-3, the J call TRBJ1-5; 10 bases align to TRBD1. After removal of 5 bases from V and 0 bases from J, the junction contained 4 bases not matched to a gene. Per the germline V gene, CDR1 is MNHEY and CDR2 is SVGEGT. The CDR3 runs 16 residues.

This clonotype has at least ten counts. The rearrangement links TRBV12-3 or TRBV12-4 to TRBJ1-6; 10 bases fit TRBD1. The CDR3 totals 15 residues. Unmatched junction bases numbered 4, after V lost 5 bases and J lost 6 bases. The CDR3 DNA is TGTGCCAGCAGTCCACGGACAGGGGGTAATTCACCCCTCCACTTT. This translates into CASSPRTGGNSPLHF.

This clonotype showed up just a few times. The rearrangement joins TRBV5-1 to TRBJ2-3, with 8 bases matching TRBD2. CDR1 is SGHRS and CDR2 is YFSETQ in the germline V gene. V gave up 4 bases and J gave up 2 bases; unmatched junction bases: 6. The CDR3 has 15 residues. This CDR3 is CASSVDSGVTDTQYF. The CDR3 DNA is TGCGCCAGCAGCGTGGATAGCGGGGTCACAGATACGCAGTATTTT.

This clonotype was found a few times. The rearrangement uses TRBV5-1 and TRBJ2-7; TRBD2 aligns across 8 bases. CDR1 is SGHRS, CDR2 YFSETQ, per germline. V lost 4 bases and J lost 4; bases outside the gene matches: 4. This CDR3 spans 13 amino acids. As DNA, the CDR3 is TGCGCCAGCAGCATGGGACTAGTTTACGAGCAGTACTTC. This translates into CASSMGLVYEQYF.

This clonotype has more than one count but fewer than ten. CDR3 sequence (DNA): TGTGCCAGCAGTTCCCCGGCAGCGGGGATCTACGAGCAGTACTTC. Protein product: CASSSPAAGIYEQYF. This chain joins TRBV6-5 and TRBJ2-7; 7 bases are a match to TRBD2. The CDR3 contains 15 residues. The V segment lost 4 bases and the J segment 3 bases; nucleotides outside the gene matches: 9. CDR1 is MNHEY, CDR2 SVGAGI, per germline.

This chain joins TRBV7-3 and TRBJ2-1, with TRBD1 matching 8 bases. This CDR3 contains 16 residues. After removal of 4 bases from V and 0 bases from J, the junction contained 5 bases not matched to a gene. Germline CDR1 reads SGHTA; CDR2 reads FQGTGA. CDR3 DNA sequence: TGTGCCAGCAGCTCATGGACAGGGAGCTCCTACAATGAGCAGTTCTTC. It specifies CASSSWTGSSYNEQFF.

J is TRBJ2-3 and V is TRBV1. TRBV1 is a documented pseudogene. The CDR3 runs to 14 residues. CDR3 in DNA: TGCACCAGCAGCCAAAAAACTGGCACAGATACGCAGTATTTT. It codes for CTSSQKTGTDTQYF.

The table lists this clonotype with many counts. V is TRBV4-3 and J is TRBJ1-2; D is ambiguous. CDR3 size: 15 residues. The V end was cut by 0 bases, the J end by 3 bases, with 11 bases between. Per germline, CDR1 LGHNA and CDR2 YSLEER. The chain's CDR3 is CASSQERGAHYGYTF. The DNA for the CDR3 is TGCGCCAGCAGCCAAGAGCGAGGAGCGCACTATGGCTACACCTTC.

This clonotype has just a few counts. This chain joins TRBV3-1 and TRBJ2-2; D unresolved. CDR3 length: 16 amino acids. Trimming removed 1 base from V and 7 bases from J, with 16 bases in between. From germline, CDR1 is LGHDT and CDR2 YNNKEL (reference sequence). CDR3 bases: TGTGCCAGCAGCCAAGGGATGGGTGCTGTTGGCGGGGAGCTGTTTTTT. Its protein is CASSQGMGAVGGELFF.

This clonotype turned up a few times. This chain joins TRBV12-5 and TRBJ2-1; no definite D call. The V gene lost 1 base and the J gene lost 9 bases, with 10 bases spanning the gap. CDR3 length equals 13 residues. Germline loops: CDR1 LGHNT, CDR2 FRNRAP. CDR3 bases: TGTGCTAGTGGTTTGGCGGTTTGGGGTGAGCAGTTCTTC. Encoded protein: CASGLAVWGEQFF.

This clonotype was recorded at least ten times. The chain's CDR3 is CASSSLDRPGELFF. CDR3 nucleotides: TGTGCCAGCAGCTCACTGGACCGCCCCGGGGAGCTGTTTTTT. The chain carries TRBV5-6 and TRBJ2-2; D unresolved. Per germline, CDR1 SGHDT and CDR2 YYEEEE. Trimming took off 3 bases at V and 6 bases at J, with 12 bases between the two ends. The CDR3 extends over 14 amino acids.

In this sample, this clonotype turned up many times. The chain is built from TRBV6-5 and TRBJ1-1; D may be TRBD1 (6 bases). This CDR3 is 14 amino acids long. Per germline, CDR1 MNHEY and CDR2 SVGAGI. The V end lost 7 bases, the J end lost 6 bases, and 18 bases lay between the germline ends. The CDR3 sequence: CASTPTGPAAEAFF. The DNA of the CDR3 is TGTGCCAGCACCCCGACAGGACCGGCAGCTGAAGCTTTCTTT.

This sequence joins TRBV7-8 and TRBJ2-2; TRBD2 might be the D (7 bases). Germline V gene sequence: CDR1 SGHVS, CDR2 FQNEAQ. V was pared by 4 bases and J by 3 bases, with 15 bases between. The CDR3 consists of 16 residues. CDR3 in DNA: TGTGCCAGCAGCTCTAGCACGGGGGGCGACACCGGGGAGCTGTTTTTT. Its translation is CASSSSTGGDTGELFF.

This chain uses TRBV19 with TRBJ1-1; D ambiguous. Germline-derived CDR1 and CDR2 are LNHDA and SQIVND (reference sequence). This CDR3 has 15 residues. The ends were cut back, 5 bases at V and 3 bases at J, with 16 bases in the middle. CDR3 bases: TGTGCCAGTAGTCCCCGGCGGTCTGATCACACTGAAGCTTTCTTT. Its translation is CASSPRRSDHTEAFF.

The CDR3 nucleotides are TGCAGTGTGACCGGGACCTACGAGCAGTACGTC. Its protein product is CSVTGTYEQYV. The chain uses TRBV20-1 and TRBJ2-7; D may be TRBD2 (5 bases). CDR3 size: 11 residues. The V end was cut by 7 bases, the J end by 2 bases, with 9 bases between. Looked up from germline, CDR1 is DFQATT and CDR2 is SNEGSKA (reference sequence).

The chain combines TRBV7-2 with TRBJ1-5, with D possibly TRBD1 on 5 matching bases. Trimming shortened V by 1 base and J by 11 bases, and 18 bases separated the two germline ends. The germline gives CDR1 SGHTA, CDR2 FQGNSA. The CDR3 consists of 15 residues. This chain's CDR3 is CASSLVLGQGWSQHF. DNA of the CDR3: TGTGCCAGCAGCTTAGTTCTGGGCCAGGGCTGGTCCCAGCATTTT.

This chain links TRBV18 with TRBJ2-6, with TRBD1 matching 9 bases. V shed 6 bases, J shed 8 bases, and the junction held 5 bases outside the gene matches. The length of the CDR3 is 14 residues. CDR1 is KGHSH, CDR2 LQKENI, per germline. This CDR3 reads CASSSGTGTNVLTF. For the CDR3, the DNA is TGTGCCAGCTCCTCCGGGACAGGGACCAACGTCCTGACTTTC.